This T cell receptor beta chain was documented in a study of cytomegalovirus exposure and HLA in healthy donors. Primers included in the PCR were 60 Vbeta and 13 Jbeta primers. Method: immunoSEQ multiplex PCR; TCRdb's copy keeps in-frame clones and lacks some. The repertoire holds around 140,000 clones, with approximately 78% as singletons. Overall study findings and caveats: In a later analysis, productive TCRs from donors in an Asian-associated ancestry cluster reportedly carried fewer N-insertions than the cohort mean. 16,951 TCR beta sequences were associated with HLA alleles at 0.05 false discovery rate in a later analysis. V- and J-gene trimming of TCR beta was linked (in a later analysis) to a missense DCLRE1C variant. For presence/absence analyses, sequencing depth was assumed to be roughly uniform across donors.

Regarding this clone: The antigen is unknown.

The CDR3 has 15 amino acids. Germline V gene data show CDR1 as MDHEN and CDR2 as SYDVKM. V was shortened by 3 bases and J by 4 bases, with 15 bases between the two germline ends. The rearrangement links TRBV28 to TRBJ2-5; possibly TRBD2 for D (7 bases). This TCR was recovered from a female donor in good health and CMV-seronegative. Sequencing input: PBMCs. CDR3 sequence reads: CASSFMRGGRETQYF. The CDR3 DNA reads TGTGCCAGCAGTTTTATGAGGGGGGGCAGAGAGACCCAGTACTTC.